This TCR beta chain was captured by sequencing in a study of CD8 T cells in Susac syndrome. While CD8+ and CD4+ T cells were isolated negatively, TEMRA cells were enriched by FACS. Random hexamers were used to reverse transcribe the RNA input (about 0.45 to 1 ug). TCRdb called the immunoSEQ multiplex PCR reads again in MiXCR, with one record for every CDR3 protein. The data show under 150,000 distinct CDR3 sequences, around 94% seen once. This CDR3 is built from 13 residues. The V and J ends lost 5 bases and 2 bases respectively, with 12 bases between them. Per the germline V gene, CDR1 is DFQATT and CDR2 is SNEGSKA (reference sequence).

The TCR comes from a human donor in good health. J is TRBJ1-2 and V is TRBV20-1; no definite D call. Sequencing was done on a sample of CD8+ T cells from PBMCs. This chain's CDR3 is CSALSGHNYGYTF. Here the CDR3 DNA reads TGCAGTGCTCTCTCCGGGCACAACTATGGCTACACCTTC.